This T cell receptor (beta chain) originates from a study of T cells in localized non-small cell lung cancer. Overall study findings and caveats: Sequencing involved a lone tumor region, leaving heterogeneity possible.

A word on this clone: What it binds is not known.

Looked up from germline, CDR1 is MNHEY and CDR2 is SMNVEV (reference sequence). V lost 5 bases to trimming and J lost 7 bases, with 26 bases between them. The CDR3 totals 18 residues. TCRdb keeps only in-frame clones here, not all; method: immunoSEQ multiplex PCR. The repertoire holds about 77,000 clones, with 70% to 90% as singletons. The chain carries TRBV27 and TRBJ2-2; D is perhaps TRBD2 (6 bases). The material was peripheral blood, obtained before any cancer treatment. The source is a woman aged 35-75 years with stage I squamous cell lung carcinoma. The CDR3 protein is CASSPLFSPGVGVGELFF. The CDR3 bases are TGTGCCAGCAGTCCGCTTTTCTCGCCGGGGGTCGGGGTCGGGGAGCTGTTTTTT.